One sample yielded the 28 T cell receptor beta chains listed below, sequenced in a study of blood T cell repertoires in COVID-19 (dated by TCRdb to the early 2020s). Preparation of the library involved the immunoSEQ multiplex PCR assay. TCRdb re-hosts the immuneACCESS table, in-frame sequences only. Its copies lack some clones; in the studies checked, an unresolved V gene accounts for under half of them, and the cause for the rest is not known. The sample data list about 170,000 clones, and about 89% of these were observed just once. The ten biggest clones cover roughly 3.4% of the sample. The sequencing sample was made of peripheral blood. Every receptor here comes from a man aged 65 to 85 with acute or convalescent COVID-19.

V usage is TRBV7-2 and J usage is TRBJ2-1; tentatively, D is TRBD2 (6 bases). Per the germline V gene, CDR1 is SGHTA and CDR2 is FQGNSA. CDR3 length: 14 amino acids. With 5 bases removed from V and 4 bases from J, the gap between germline ends came to 12 bases. CDR3 in amino acids: CASSPALAYNEQFF. Here the CDR3 DNA reads TGTGCCAGCAGCCCAGCCCTAGCGTACAATGAGCAGTTCTTC.

V usage is TRBV2 and J usage is TRBJ1-2, with 7 bases aligning to TRBD1. V was clipped by 6 bases and J by 6 bases; unmatched bases: 7. This CDR3 spans 13 amino acids. Germline CDR1 is SNHLY and CDR2 is FYNNEI. CDR3 residues: CASSLDRANGYTF. CDR3 bases: TGTGCCAGCAGCCTAGACAGGGCCAATGGCTACACCTTC.

The chain has TRBV10-2 and TRBJ1-1; a weak D match, TRBD1 (5 bases). With 6 bases removed from V and 3 bases from J, the gap between germline ends came to 17 bases. Germline lookup yields CDR1 WSHSY and CDR2 SAAADI. This CDR3 is built from 15 residues. The CDR3 reads CASRPPSPGDTEAFF. The CDR3 DNA sequence: TGCGCCAGCAGGCCTCCCTCTCCGGGGGACACTGAAGCTTTCTTT.

This chain joins TRBV12-1 and TRBJ2-1; no check of the table's D call, TRBD2, against the DNA was made. TRBV12-1 is a recognized pseudogene. This CDR3 is built from 15 residues. The CDR3 spells CASSPGLAAYNEQFF. Written as DNA, the CDR3 is TGTGCCAGCAGCCCCGGACTAGCGGCATACAATGAGCAGTTCTTC.

This clone was counted a few times. The rearrangement uses TRBV5-4 and TRBJ1-1, with TRBD1 as a possible D gene (5 bases). CDR1 is SGHNT, CDR2 YYREEE, per germline (reference sequence). The CDR3 runs 15 residues. V dropped 3 bases and J dropped 0 bases, with 12 bases sitting between them. The DNA of the CDR3 is TGTGCCAGCAGCTGGGGGGGACGGATGAACACTGAAGCTTTCTTT. Translation gives CASSWGGRMNTEAFF.

The V gene is TRBV28, the J gene TRBJ1-1; D call uncertain. The CDR3 totals 13 residues. Trimming pared 5 bases from V and 5 bases from J, leaving 12 bases between. From germline, CDR1 is MDHEN and CDR2 SYDVKM. As DNA, the CDR3 is TGTGCCAGCAGTCCCGCGCCGTTGACTGAAGCTTTCTTT. It specifies CASSPAPLTEAFF.

This clone came up once. The chain has TRBV11-1 and TRBJ1-1; a possible D gene is TRBD1 (5 bases). V was clipped by 3 bases and J by 1 base, with 12 bases between them. The CDR3 loop spans 15 amino acids. Germline V lookup: CDR1 SGHAT, CDR2 FQDESV (reference sequence). The CDR3 protein is CASSLQGLRNTEAFF. In nucleotides, the CDR3 is TGTGCCAGCAGCTTGCAGGGATTACGGAACACTGAAGCTTTCTTT.

J is TRBJ2-2 and V is TRBV12-3 or TRBV12-4, with unresolved D. The CDR3 contains 11 residues. Trimming cost V 7 bases and J 5 bases, with 5 bases left between them. The CDR3, as DNA: TGTGCCAGCACGAGGACCGGGGAGCTGTTTTTT. Translation: CASTRTGELFF.

The gene calls are TRBV5-1 and TRBJ1-3; the match to TRBD1 covers 8 bases. CDR1 is SGHRS and CDR2 is YFSETQ in the germline V gene. V lost 5 bases and J lost 2; bases outside the gene matches: 6. The CDR3 spans 15 residues. In DNA, the CDR3 is TGCGCCAGCAGGCGGGGACAGGCGGCTGGAAACACCATATATTTT. Amino acid sequence: CASRRGQAAGNTIYF.

The chain uses TRBV29-1 and TRBJ1-1, with D possibly matching TRBD1 (6 bases). The CDR3 covers 13 residues. Germline V gene lookup returns CDR1 SQVTM and CDR2 ANQGSEA. V lost 3 bases, J lost 4 bases, and 12 bases lay in between. This chain's CDR3 is CSVDFGRGTEAFF. Here the CDR3 DNA reads TGCAGCGTTGATTTCGGCAGGGGCACTGAAGCTTTCTTT.

V and J are TRBV6-5 and TRBJ2-5, with TRBD1 as a possible D gene (6 bases). The CDR3 covers 12 residues. Germline assignment: CDR1 MNHEY and CDR2 SVGAGI. V lost 8 bases and J lost 5, with 12 bases in between. CDR3 sequence reads: CASQSQGETQYF. CDR3 in DNA: TGTGCCAGCCAGTCCCAGGGGGAGACCCAGTACTTC.

The chain recombines TRBV6-4 with TRBJ1-5; 12 positions agree with TRBD1. Germline loops: CDR1 MRHNA, CDR2 SNTAGT. CDR3 size: 17 residues. After removal of 3 bases from V and 7 bases from J, the junction contained 10 bases not matched to a gene. CDR3 sequence (DNA): TGTGCCAGCAGTGAATCGCCGGGACAGGGGGCGCGACAGCCCCAGCATTTT. It yields the protein CASSESPGQGARQPQHF.

The V call is TRBV7-2, the J call TRBJ2-7; 7 bases match TRBD1. The length of the CDR3 is 14 residues. Per the germline V gene, CDR1 is SGHTA and CDR2 is FQGNSA. After removal of 1 base from V and 2 bases from J, the junction contained 2 bases not matched to a gene. The CDR3 loop is CASSLGGQTYEQYF. The CDR3 coding sequence is TGTGCCAGCAGCTTAGGGGGACAGACCTACGAGCAGTACTTC.

V gene TRBV27 combines with J gene TRBJ1-6; a possible D gene is TRBD1 (5 bases). The CDR3 spans 14 residues. V was pared by 2 bases and J by 13 bases, with 15 bases between. The germline V gene encodes CDR1 MNHEY and CDR2 SMNVEV (reference sequence). The CDR3 protein is CASSLRRDTPPLHF. The DNA of the CDR3 is TGTGCCAGCAGTTTACGCAGGGATACCCCGCCCCTCCACTTT.

The chain recombines TRBV27 with TRBJ2-5; tentative D call: TRBD2 (5 bases). The CDR3 is 15 amino acids. Deletions cut 5 bases from V and 4 bases from J, with 17 bases between. The germline V gene has CDR1 MNHEY and CDR2 SMNVEV (reference sequence). For the CDR3, the DNA is TGTGCCAGCAGTCGCCCCGGAGGAGATAGAGAGACCCAGTACTTC. This codes for CASSRPGGDRETQYF.

The chain uses TRBV2 and TRBJ1-5, with a tentative D call TRBD1 (6 bases). CDR3 length: 18 residues. Germline values: CDR1 SNHLY, CDR2 FYNNEI. The V end was cut by 8 bases, the J end by 0 bases, with 23 bases between. In DNA form, the CDR3 reads TGTGCCAGCGGAGGCCCTACCGGGACACTGTATAGCAATCAGCCCCAGCATTTT. Its translation: CASGGPTGTLYSNQPQHF.

The rearrangement links TRBV27 to TRBJ2-6, with D perhaps matching TRBD2 (5 bases). V was trimmed by 7 bases and J by 4 bases, leaving 14 bases between them. The germline gives CDR1 MNHEY, CDR2 SMNVEV (reference sequence). The CDR3 loop spans 15 amino acids. CDR3 coding DNA: TGTGCCAGCAAGGTCATAACGGGGGGGGCCAACGTCCTGACTTTC. Translation: CASKVITGGANVLTF.

This chain joins TRBV18 and TRBJ2-1; TRBD2 matches at 7 bases. Trimming cost V 3 bases and J 9 bases; bases outside gene matches: 2. Germline V gene sequence: CDR1 KGHSH, CDR2 LQKENI. This CDR3 region has 12 residues. The CDR3 here is CASSPREGEQFF. CDR3 DNA: TGTGCCAGCTCACCTAGGGAGGGTGAGCAGTTCTTC.

This chain uses TRBV10-3 with TRBJ2-6, with 7 positions matching TRBD2. J was trimmed by 0 bases and V by 6 bases; bases with no gene match: 2. The CDR3 is made up of 15 amino acids. Germline loops: CDR1 ENHRY, CDR2 SYGVKD. CDR3 bases: TGTGCCATCAGGGGAGGGGACTCTGGGGCCAACGTCCTGACTTTC. Translating gives CAIRGGDSGANVLTF.

This clone turned up a few times. V and J are TRBV28 and TRBJ2-1; TRBD1 is a possible D gene (5 bases). Per germline, CDR1 MDHEN and CDR2 SYDVKM. Trimming removed 9 bases at V and 4 bases at J, with 13 bases between. The CDR3 covers 13 residues. CDR3 in amino acids: CARGLEGYNEQFF. The CDR3 coding sequence is TGTGCCAGGGGGCTAGAAGGGTACAATGAGCAGTTCTTC.

This clone occurred a few times. The rearrangement joins TRBV2 to TRBJ1-4; 10 nucleotides agree with TRBD1. The CDR3 is 13 residues long. The germline gives CDR1 SNHLY, CDR2 FYNNEI. V shed 7 bases and J 6 bases; nucleotides not matched to a gene: 2. The CDR3 region is CASTGTGDEKLFF. CDR3 DNA: TGTGCCAGCACCGGGACAGGGGATGAAAAACTGTTTTTT.

The chain recombines TRBV24-1 with TRBJ2-3, with 7 bases identical to TRBD1. V lost 7 bases and J lost 2; bases outside the gene matches: 8. Germline V CDR1 and CDR2: KGHDR, SFDVKD. The CDR3 consists of 15 residues. The CDR3 loop reads CATSRQGVLTDTQYF. CDR3 sequence (DNA): TGTGCCACCAGCCGACAGGGTGTACTCACAGATACGCAGTATTTT.

Only one count was recorded for this clone. The rearrangement uses TRBV7-9 and TRBJ2-1, with D hard to call. This CDR3 is 14 amino acids long. The germline V gene encodes CDR1 SEHNR and CDR2 FQNEAQ (reference sequence). V lost 4 bases, J lost 2 bases, and 9 bases lay in between. For the CDR3, the DNA is TGTGCCAGCAGCTCCCGCCAGGCCTACAATGAGCAGTTCTTC. It translates to CASSSRQAYNEQFF.

This chain connects TRBV28 to TRBJ1-1, with D perhaps TRBD1 (6 bases). The CDR3 contains 14 residues. The germline V and J ends were trimmed by 2 bases and 9 bases, with 16 bases remaining between them. Per germline, CDR1 MDHEN and CDR2 SYDVKM. The CDR3 here is CASSLRQGLYKAFF. CDR3 nucleotides: TGTGCCAGCAGTTTAAGGCAGGGGCTGTATAAAGCTTTCTTT.

The rearrangement joins TRBV29-1 to TRBJ2-2; no clear D. The CDR3 is made up of 13 amino acids. Germline CDR1 and CDR2: SQVTM and ANQGSEA. Trimming shortened V by 3 bases and J by 3 bases, and 8 bases separated the two germline ends. CDR3 DNA: TGCAGCGTTGATGGCAGGTACACCGGGGAGCTGTTTTTT. This translates into CSVDGRYTGELFF.

The rearrangement uses TRBV6-5 and TRBJ2-2; 10 nucleotides match TRBD1. This CDR3 spans 13 amino acids. CDR1 is MNHEY and CDR2 is SVGAGI in the germline V gene. The ends lost 6 bases at V and 8 bases at J; junction bases unmatched: 3. CDR3 in DNA: TGTGCCAGCAGAAGACAGGGGGCTGGGGAGCTGTTTTTT. This codes for CASRRQGAGELFF.

J is TRBJ2-1 and V is TRBV3-1 (or the pseudogene TRBV3-2); the D gene is possibly TRBD2 (6 bases). The CDR3 totals 13 residues. V gave up 6 bases and J gave up 7 bases, with 13 bases separating them. The V gene's germline CDR1 is LGHDT and CDR2 YNNKEL (reference sequence). CDR3 in amino acids: CASRLLGGNEQFF. In DNA, the CDR3 is TGTGCCAGCAGACTGCTTGGGGGGAATGAGCAGTTCTTC.

The sample holds one count of this clone. The V and J genes are TRBV2 and TRBJ2-7; 10 nucleotides align to TRBD2. The V gene end was trimmed by 8 bases and the J gene end by 4 bases; junction bases not matched to a gene: 2. Germline V CDR1 and CDR2: SNHLY, FYNNEI. The CDR3 runs 12 residues. The CDR3 DNA follows: TGTGCCAGCGCGACTAGCGGGTACGAGCAGTACTTC. This sequence encodes CASATSGYEQYF. The entire variable domain, with the rest obtained from reference TRBV2 and TRBJ2-7, is as follows: EPEVTQTPSHQVTQMGQEVILRCVPISNHLYFYWYRQILGQKVEFLVSFYNNEISEKSEIFDDQFSVERPDGSNFTLKIRSTKLEDSAMYFCASATSGYEQYFGPGTRLTVT.